These 3 T cell receptor beta chains originate from one sample sequenced in a study of T cell responses to AZD1222 COVID-19 vaccine. Clones were sequenced by immunoSEQ multiplex PCR, and TCRdb holds only the in-frame ones, with some missing. The repertoire holds more than 95,000 clones, roughly 88% seen once, with over 25% in the top ten. Sequences were derived from peripheral blood, sampled 28 days after the second AZD1222 dose. These receptors were obtained from an adult who received the AZD1222 COVID-19 vaccine.

This rearrangement joins TRBV27 to TRBJ2-7; 7 nucleotides line up with TRBD1. Germline CDR1 is MNHEY and CDR2 is SMNVEV (reference sequence). This CDR3 comprises 16 residues. The V gene end was trimmed by 3 bases and the J gene end by 0 bases; junction bases not matched to a gene: 8. The chain's CDR3 is CASSFTTGTVSYEQYF. DNA for the CDR3: TGTGCCAGCAGTTTCACAACCGGGACAGTCTCCTACGAGCAGTACTTC.

Only a few counts were recorded for this clone. Other DNA sequences from this sample encode an identical CDR3 as well. The chain's CDR3 is CASSERQGGETQYF. CDR3 nucleotide sequence: TGTGCCAGCAGTGAAAGGCAGGGCGGAGAGACCCAGTACTTC. J is TRBJ2-5 and V is TRBV2; TRBD1 is a possible D gene (5 bases). Trimming removed 2 bases at V and 4 bases at J, with 11 bases between. The CDR3 runs 14 residues. Germline V gives CDR1 SNHLY, CDR2 FYNNEI.

J is TRBJ2-7 and V is TRBV9; possibly TRBD2 for D (6 bases). The CDR3 is made up of 16 amino acids. Germline values: CDR1 SGDLS, CDR2 YYNGEE. With 4 bases removed from V and 6 bases from J, the gap between germline ends came to 23 bases. Written as DNA, the CDR3 is TGTGCCAGCAGCCCTAGCCGGGACTCCAAGCCTCGCGAGCAGTACTTC. Protein: CASSPSRDSKPREQYF.